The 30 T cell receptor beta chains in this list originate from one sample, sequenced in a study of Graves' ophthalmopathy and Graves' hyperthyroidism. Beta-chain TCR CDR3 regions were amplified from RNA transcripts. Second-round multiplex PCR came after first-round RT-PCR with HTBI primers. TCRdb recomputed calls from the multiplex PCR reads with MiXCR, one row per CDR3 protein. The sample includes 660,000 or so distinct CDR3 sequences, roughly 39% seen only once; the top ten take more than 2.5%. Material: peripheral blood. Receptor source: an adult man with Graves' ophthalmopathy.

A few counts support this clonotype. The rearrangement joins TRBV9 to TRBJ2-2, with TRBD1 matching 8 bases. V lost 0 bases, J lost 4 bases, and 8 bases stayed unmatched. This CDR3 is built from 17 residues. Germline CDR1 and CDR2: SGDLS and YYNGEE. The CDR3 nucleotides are TGTGCCAGCAGCGTAGGCATCAGGGGGCATGGCACCGGGGAGCTGTTTTTT. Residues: CASSVGIRGHGTGELFF.

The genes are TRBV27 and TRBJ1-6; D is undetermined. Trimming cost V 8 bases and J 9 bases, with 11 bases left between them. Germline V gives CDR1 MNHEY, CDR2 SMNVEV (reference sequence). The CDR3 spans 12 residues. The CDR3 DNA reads TGTGCCAGCGCCCCGGGCGGTTCACCCCTCCACTTT. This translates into CASAPGGSPLHF.

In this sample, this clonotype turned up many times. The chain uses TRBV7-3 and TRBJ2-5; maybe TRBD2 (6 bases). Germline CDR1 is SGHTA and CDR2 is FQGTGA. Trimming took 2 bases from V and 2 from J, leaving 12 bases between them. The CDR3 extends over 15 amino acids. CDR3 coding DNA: TGTGCCAGCAGCTTATTGCCTAGCGAACAAGAGACCCAGTACTTC. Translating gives CASSLLPSEQETQYF.

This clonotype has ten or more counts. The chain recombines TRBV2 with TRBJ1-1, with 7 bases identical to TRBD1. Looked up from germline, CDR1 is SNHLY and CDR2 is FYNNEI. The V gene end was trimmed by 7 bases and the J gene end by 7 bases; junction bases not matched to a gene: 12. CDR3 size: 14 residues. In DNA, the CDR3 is TGTGCCAGCAAAGATCCCGGGACAGACATTGAAGCTTTCTTT. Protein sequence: CASKDPGTDIEAFF.

Written as DNA, the CDR3 is TGTGCCAGCAGCTTAGAACCCAAGAGGCAGCCCCAGCATTTT. Translating gives CASSLEPKRQPQHF. This chain joins TRBV11-2 and TRBJ1-5; D is unclear. Trimming left V 0 bases short and J 7 bases short, with 10 bases between. CDR3 length: 14 residues. Germline CDR1 reads SGHAT; CDR2 reads FQNNGV.

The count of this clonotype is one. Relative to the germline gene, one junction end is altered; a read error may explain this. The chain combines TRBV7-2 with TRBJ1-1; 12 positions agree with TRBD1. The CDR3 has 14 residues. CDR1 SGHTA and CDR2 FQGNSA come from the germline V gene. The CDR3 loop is CSAAGQGASTEAFF. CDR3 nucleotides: TGCAGCGCAGCGGGACAGGGGGCCAGTACTGAAGCTTTCTTT.

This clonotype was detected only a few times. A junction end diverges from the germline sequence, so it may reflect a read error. The CDR3 DNA sequence: TGCACCAGCAGCTCACGCAGGGTGATCGGGACTGAAGCTTTCTTT. It specifies CTSSSRRVIGTEAFF. The chain joins TRBV4-3 to TRBJ1-1, with a tentative D call TRBD1 (5 bases). CDR1 is LGHNA and CDR2 is YSLEER in the germline V gene. This CDR3 is 15 amino acids long.

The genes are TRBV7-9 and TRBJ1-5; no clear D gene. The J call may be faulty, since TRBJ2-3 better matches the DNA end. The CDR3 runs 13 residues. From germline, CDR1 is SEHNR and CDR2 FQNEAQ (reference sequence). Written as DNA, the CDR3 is TGTGCCAGCAGCTTAGGGTCGGACCCCTCCCAGTATTTT. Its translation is CASSLGSDPSQYF.

CDR3 region: CATWWDSLNTGELFF. The CDR3 nucleotides are TGTGCCACCTGGTGGGACAGCTTGAACACCGGGGAGCTGTTTTTT. The J gene is TRBJ2-2, the V gene TRBV24-1; 7 bases map to TRBD1. The CDR3 sequence is 15 residues long. Germline lookup yields CDR1 KGHDR and CDR2 SFDVKD. J gave up 1 base and V 9 bases, and 7 bases lay outside the gene matches.

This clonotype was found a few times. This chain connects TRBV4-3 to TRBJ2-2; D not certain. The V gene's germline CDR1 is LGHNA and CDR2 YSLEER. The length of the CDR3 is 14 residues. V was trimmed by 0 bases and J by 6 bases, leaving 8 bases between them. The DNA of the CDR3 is TGCGCCAGCAGCCAAGATTTTGGTCCCGGGGAGCTGTTTTTT. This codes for CASSQDFGPGELFF.

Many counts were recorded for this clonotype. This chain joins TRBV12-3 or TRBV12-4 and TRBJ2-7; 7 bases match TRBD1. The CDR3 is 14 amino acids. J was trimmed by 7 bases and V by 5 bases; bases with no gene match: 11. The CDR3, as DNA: TGTGCCAGCAGTCCCTCCCGGACAGGAATAGAGCAGTACTTC. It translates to CASSPSRTGIEQYF.

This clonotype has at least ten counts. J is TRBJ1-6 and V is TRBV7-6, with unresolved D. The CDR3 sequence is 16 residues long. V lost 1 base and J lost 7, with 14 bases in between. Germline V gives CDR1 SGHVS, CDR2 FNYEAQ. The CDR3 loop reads CASSLEQASLNSPLHF. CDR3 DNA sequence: TGTGCCAGCAGCTTAGAGCAGGCATCACTAAATTCACCCCTCCACTTT.

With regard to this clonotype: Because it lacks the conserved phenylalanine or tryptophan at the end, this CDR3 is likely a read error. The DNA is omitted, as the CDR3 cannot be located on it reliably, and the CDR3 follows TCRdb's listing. The CDR3 reads CAAQTQGL. The genes are TRBV19 and TRBJ1-5. A total of 8 residues make up the CDR3, ends included. Germline loops: CDR1 LNHDA, CDR2 SQIVND (reference sequence).

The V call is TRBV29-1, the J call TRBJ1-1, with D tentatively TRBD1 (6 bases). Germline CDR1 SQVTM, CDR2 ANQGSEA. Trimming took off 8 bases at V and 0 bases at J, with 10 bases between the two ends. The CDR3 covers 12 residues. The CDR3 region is CSSQGLNTEAFF. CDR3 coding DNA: TGCAGCAGTCAGGGGCTGAACACTGAAGCTTTCTTT.

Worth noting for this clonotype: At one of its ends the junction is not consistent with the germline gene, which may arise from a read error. CDR3 residues: CAISEPGGHNSPHHF. CDR3 in DNA: TGTGCCATCAGTGAGCCAGGGGGCCATAATTCACCCCACCACTTT. V usage is TRBV10-3 and J usage is TRBJ1-6; 8 bases line up with TRBD1. The CDR3 spans 15 residues. Per germline, CDR1 ENHRY and CDR2 SYGVKD.

The CDR3 nucleotides read TGTGCCAGCAGTTACGACTACGACAATGAGCAGTTCTTC. Amino acids: CASSYDYDNEQFF. The rearrangement joins TRBV7-9 to TRBJ2-7; possibly TRBD2 for D (5 bases). The J call may be mistaken, given a closer DNA end match to TRBJ2-1. Germline V gene sequence: CDR1 SEHNR, CDR2 FQNEAQ (reference sequence). This CDR3 is 13 amino acids long.

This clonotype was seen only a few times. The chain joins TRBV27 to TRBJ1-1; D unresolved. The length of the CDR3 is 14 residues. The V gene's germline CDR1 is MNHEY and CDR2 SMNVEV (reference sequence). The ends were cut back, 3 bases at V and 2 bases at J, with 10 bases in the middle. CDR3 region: CASSFQDGNTEAFF. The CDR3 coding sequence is TGTGCCAGCAGTTTTCAGGACGGAAACACTGAAGCTTTCTTT.

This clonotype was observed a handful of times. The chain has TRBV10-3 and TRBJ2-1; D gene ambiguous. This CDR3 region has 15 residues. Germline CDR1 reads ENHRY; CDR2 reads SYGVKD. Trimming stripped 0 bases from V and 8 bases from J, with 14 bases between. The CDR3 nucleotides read TGTGCCATCAGTGAGTCAAGGACGGTCAACGATGAGCAGTTCTTC. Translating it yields CAISESRTVNDEQFF.

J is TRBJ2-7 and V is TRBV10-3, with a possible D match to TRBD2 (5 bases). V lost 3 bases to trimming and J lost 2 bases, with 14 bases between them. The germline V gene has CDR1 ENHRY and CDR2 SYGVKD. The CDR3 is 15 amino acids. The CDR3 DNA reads TGTGCCATCAGTGATTCCGGGATCAAAACCTACGAGCAGTACTTC. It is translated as CAISDSGIKTYEQYF.

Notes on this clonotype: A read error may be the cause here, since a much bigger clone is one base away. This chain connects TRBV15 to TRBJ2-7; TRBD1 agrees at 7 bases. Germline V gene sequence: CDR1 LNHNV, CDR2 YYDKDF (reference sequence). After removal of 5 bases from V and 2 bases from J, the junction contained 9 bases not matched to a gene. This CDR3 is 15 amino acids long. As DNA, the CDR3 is TGTGCCACCAGCCAAGAGGGCAGGGGGACCTACGAGCAGTACTTC. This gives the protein CATSQEGRGTYEQYF. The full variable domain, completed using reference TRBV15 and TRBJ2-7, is DAMVIQNPRYQVTQFGKPVTLSCSQTLNHNVMYWYQQKSSQAPKLLFHYYDKDFNNEADTPDNFQSRRPNTSFCFLDIRSPGLGDTAMYLCATSQEGRGTYEQYFGPGTRLTVT.

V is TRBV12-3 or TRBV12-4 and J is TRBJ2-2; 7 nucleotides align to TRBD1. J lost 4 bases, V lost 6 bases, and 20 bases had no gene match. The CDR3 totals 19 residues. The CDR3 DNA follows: TGTGCCAGCAGCAAGTACCACCAATTCGGGACAGAATTCACCGGGGAGCTGTTTTTT. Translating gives CASSKYHQFGTEFTGELFF.

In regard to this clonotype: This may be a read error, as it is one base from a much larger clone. The CDR3 sequence: CAISVGREYPTGELFF. The CDR3 DNA sequence: TGTGCCATCAGCGTAGGGCGGGAATACCCCACCGGGGAGCTGTTTTTT. The genes are TRBV9 and TRBJ2-2; D is possibly TRBD2 (6 bases). Germline CDR1 and CDR2: SGDLS and YYNGEE. The CDR3 runs to 16 residues.

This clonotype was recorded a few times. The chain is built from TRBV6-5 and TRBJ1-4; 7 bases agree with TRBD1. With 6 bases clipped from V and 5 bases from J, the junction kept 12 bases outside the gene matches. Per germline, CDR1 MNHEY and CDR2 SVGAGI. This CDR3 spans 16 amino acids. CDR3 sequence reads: CASRREQGLSNEKLFF. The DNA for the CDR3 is TGTGCCAGCAGGCGAGAACAGGGGCTTTCGAATGAAAAACTGTTTTTT.

The CDR3 here is CASRQGQTEAFF. As DNA, the CDR3 is TGCGCCAGCAGGCAGGGTCAGACTGAAGCTTTCTTT. The chain uses TRBV10-2 and TRBJ1-1, with D possibly matching TRBD1 (5 bases). This CDR3 contains 12 residues. V was trimmed by 6 bases and J by 5 bases, leaving 10 bases between them. Germline V gives CDR1 WSHSY, CDR2 SAAADI.

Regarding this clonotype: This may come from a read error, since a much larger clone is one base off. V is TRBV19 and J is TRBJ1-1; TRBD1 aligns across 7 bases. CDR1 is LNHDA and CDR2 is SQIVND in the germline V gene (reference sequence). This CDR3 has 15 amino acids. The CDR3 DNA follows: TGTGCCAGTAGTAACTTACAGGGGAGGGACACTGAAGTTTTCTTT. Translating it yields CASSNLQGRDTEVFF.

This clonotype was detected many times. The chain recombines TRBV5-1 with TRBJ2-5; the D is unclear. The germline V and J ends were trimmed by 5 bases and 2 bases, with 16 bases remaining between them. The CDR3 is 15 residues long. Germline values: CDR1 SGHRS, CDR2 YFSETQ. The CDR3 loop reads CASRTVARSQETQYF. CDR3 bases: TGCGCCAGCAGGACGGTGGCCAGGTCTCAAGAGACCCAGTACTTC.

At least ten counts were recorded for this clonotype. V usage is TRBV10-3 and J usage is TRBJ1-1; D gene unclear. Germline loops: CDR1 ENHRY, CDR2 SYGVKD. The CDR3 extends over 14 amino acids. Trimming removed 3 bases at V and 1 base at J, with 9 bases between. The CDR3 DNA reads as TGTGCCATCAGTGATCGGCAAAAGAACACTGAAGCTTTCTTT. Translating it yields CAISDRQKNTEAFF.

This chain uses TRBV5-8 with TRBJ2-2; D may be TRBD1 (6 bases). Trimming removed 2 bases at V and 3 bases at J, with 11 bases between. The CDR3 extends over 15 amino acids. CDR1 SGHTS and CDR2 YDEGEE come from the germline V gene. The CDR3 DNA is TGTGCCAGCAGCTTTGGGGGCGCGGACACCGGGGAGCTGTTTTTT. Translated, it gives CASSFGGADTGELFF.

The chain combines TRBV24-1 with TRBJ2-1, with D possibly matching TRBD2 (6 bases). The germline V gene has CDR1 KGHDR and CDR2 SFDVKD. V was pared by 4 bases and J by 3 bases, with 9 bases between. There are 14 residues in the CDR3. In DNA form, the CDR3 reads TGTGCCACCAGTGACGGGCGGGACTACAATGAGCAGTTCTTC. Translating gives CATSDGRDYNEQFF.

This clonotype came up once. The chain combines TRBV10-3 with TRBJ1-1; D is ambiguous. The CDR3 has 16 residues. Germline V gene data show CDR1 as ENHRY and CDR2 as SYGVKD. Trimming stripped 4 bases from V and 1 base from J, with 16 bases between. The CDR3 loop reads CAISGSLLRQNTEAFF. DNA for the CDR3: TGTGCCATCAGTGGGTCCCTCTTGCGACAGAACACTGAAGCTTTCTTT.